Below, 9 T cell receptor beta chains from the same sample are listed, as sequenced in a study of T-cell memory formation after mild COVID-19. TCRdb reprocessed the 5' RACE reads with MiXCR, giving one entry per CDR3 protein. The sample lists 120,000 to 150,000 distinct CDR3 sequences; around 5.8% were seen once. Material: PBMCs or a T cell subset sorted from them (not recorded which). The source of these receptors is an adult woman who had mild COVID-19 (a few samples of this study predate the infection). Cell type and time point are not known.

This clonotype has a count of ten or more. The rearrangement links TRBV7-9 to TRBJ2-2, with D perhaps given as TRBD1 or TRBD2 (5 bases each). The CDR3 runs 16 residues. V was trimmed by 7 bases and J by 2 bases, leaving 17 bases between them. Germline V CDR1 and CDR2: SEHNR, FQNEAQ (reference sequence). The CDR3 coding sequence is TGTGCCAGCACCAGGGCTCGGGAAATAAACACCGGGGAGCTGTTTTTT. Its protein product is CASTRAREINTGELFF.

This clonotype came up many times. The chain is built from TRBV7-2 and TRBJ2-3, with D maybe TRBD2 (5 bases). The V and J ends lost 5 bases and 2 bases respectively, with 35 bases between them. The CDR3 loop spans 22 amino acids. Germline V gene sequence: CDR1 SGHTA, CDR2 FQGNSA. The CDR3 here is CASSVTLARTGWAYTDTDTQYF. DNA of the CDR3: TGTGCCAGCAGCGTAACACTCGCGAGGACTGGATGGGCCTACACCGACACAGATACGCAGTATTTT.

This clonotype has a handful of counts. The rearrangement uses TRBV2 and TRBJ2-3, with D hard to call. CDR3 size: 15 residues. Trimming took 5 bases from V and 0 from J, leaving 12 bases between them. Germline V gives CDR1 SNHLY, CDR2 FYNNEI. This CDR3 is CASSSDVASTDTQYF. The CDR3 nucleotides read TGTGCCAGCAGTTCCGACGTAGCTAGCACAGATACGCAGTATTTT.

The chain is built from TRBV2 and TRBJ1-4; D is uncertain. The germline gives CDR1 SNHLY, CDR2 FYNNEI. The ends were cut back, 6 bases at V and 7 bases at J, with 12 bases in the middle. The CDR3 contains 13 residues. The CDR3 sequence is CASSGRLGEKLFF. In DNA form, the CDR3 reads TGTGCCAGCAGCGGGAGGTTGGGTGAAAAACTGTTTTTT.

For the CDR3, the DNA is TGCGCCAGCAGTGTGGGGGTGAAGGAAAAACTGTTTTTT. This translates into CASSVGVKEKLFF. The chain links TRBV10-2 to TRBJ1-4, with D possibly matching TRBD1 (5 bases). Germline values: CDR1 WSHSY, CDR2 SAAADI. The CDR3 sequence is 13 residues long. Trimming pared 4 bases from V and 8 bases from J, leaving 11 bases between.

This clonotype was observed many times. This rearrangement joins TRBV20-1 to TRBJ1-2; 7 bases are a match to TRBD1. The CDR3 runs to 15 residues. The junction had 14 bases not matched to a gene; V was cut back by 5 bases and J by 5 bases. Looked up from germline, CDR1 is DFQATT and CDR2 is SNEGSKA (reference sequence). The CDR3 bases are TGCAGTGCTCAGAAGGCGGCAGGGGGTTGGTATGGCTACACCTTC. Translation gives CSAQKAAGGWYGYTF.

This clonotype was found many times. J is TRBJ2-1 and V is TRBV20-1, with D possibly matching TRBD2 (6 bases). V lost 0 bases, J lost 0 bases, and 6 bases lay in between. This CDR3 is built from 14 residues. Germline V gene data show CDR1 as DFQATT and CDR2 as SNEGSKA (reference sequence). CDR3 DNA sequence: TGCAGTGCTAGAGACGGGAGCTCCTACAATGAGCAGTTCTTC. It translates to CSARDGSSYNEQFF.

The chain joins TRBV7-2 to TRBJ2-3, with D possibly TRBD2 on 7 matching bases. The CDR3 has 18 residues. V lost 4 bases to trimming and J lost 0 bases, with 20 bases between them. Germline lookup yields CDR1 SGHTA and CDR2 FQGNSA. DNA for the CDR3: TGTGCCAGCAGCTCACCCCAGGGGAGGGGATCTAGCACAGATACGCAGTATTTT. This sequence encodes CASSSPQGRGSSTDTQYF. The full variable domain, with the rest looked up from reference TRBV7-2 and TRBJ2-3, is GAGVSQSPSNKVTEKGKDVELRCDPISGHTALYWYRQSLGQGLEFLIYFQGNSAPDKSGLPSDRFSAERTGGSVSTLTIQRTQQEDSAVYLCASSSPQGRGSSTDTQYFGPGTRLTVL.

The rearrangement uses TRBV19 and TRBJ2-2; D is undetermined. Trimming took off 5 bases at V and 2 bases at J, with 9 bases between the two ends. The length of the CDR3 is 14 residues. The germline V gene has CDR1 LNHDA and CDR2 SQIVND (reference sequence). CDR3 in DNA: TGTGCCAGTAGTCAGGACGTAAACACCGGGGAGCTGTTTTTT. It specifies CASSQDVNTGELFF.